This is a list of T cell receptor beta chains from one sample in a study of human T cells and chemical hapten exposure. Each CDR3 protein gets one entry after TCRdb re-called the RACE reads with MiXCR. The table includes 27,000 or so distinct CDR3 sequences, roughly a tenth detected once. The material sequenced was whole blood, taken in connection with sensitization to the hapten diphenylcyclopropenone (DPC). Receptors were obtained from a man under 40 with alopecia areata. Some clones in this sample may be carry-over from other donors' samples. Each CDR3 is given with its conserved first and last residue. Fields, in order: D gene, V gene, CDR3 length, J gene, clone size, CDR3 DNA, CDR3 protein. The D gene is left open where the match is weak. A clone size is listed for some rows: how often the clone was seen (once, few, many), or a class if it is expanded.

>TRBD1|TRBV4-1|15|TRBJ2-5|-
TGCGCCAGCAGCCAAGATCCCGGACAGGGCAGCTTCCAGTACTTC
CASSQDPGQGSFQYF
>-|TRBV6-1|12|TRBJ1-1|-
TGTGCCAGCAGAGACAGGTGGTCTGAAGCTTTCTTT
CASRDRWSEAFF
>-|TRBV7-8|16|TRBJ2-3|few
TGTGCCAGCAGCTTAAACCCGGGAGTACCTATAGATACGCAGTATTTT
CASSLNPGVPIDTQYF
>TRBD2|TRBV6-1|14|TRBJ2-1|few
TGTGCCAGCAGTCCCCAGGGAGCGGGAGAGGAGCAGTTCTTC
CASSPQGAGEEQFF
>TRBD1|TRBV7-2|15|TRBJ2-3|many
TGTGCCAGCAGCTCATCAACAGGGGGCACAGATACGCAGTATTTT
CASSSSTGGTDTQYF
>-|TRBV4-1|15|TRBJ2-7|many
TGCGCCAGCAGCAACGACAGGGACTACTCCTACGAGCAGTACTTC
CASSNDRDYSYEQYF
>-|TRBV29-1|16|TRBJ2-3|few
TGCAGCGTTGCGGCCCTTAGCGTGGAGACGGCAGATACGCAGTATTTT
CSVAALSVETADTQYF
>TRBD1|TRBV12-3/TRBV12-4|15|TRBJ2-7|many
TGTGCCAGCAGTTTATCATTCGGACAGGGCTACGAGCAGTACTTC
CASSLSFGQGYEQYF
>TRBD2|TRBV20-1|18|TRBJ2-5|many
TGCAGTGCTACGGTCCCGGGACTAGCGGATACCCCAGGAGAGACCCAGTACTTC
CSATVPGLADTPGETQYF
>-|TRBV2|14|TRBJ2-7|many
TGTGCCAGCCTAGAGGGGACCTTCTCCTACGAGCAGTACTTC
CASLEGTFSYEQYF
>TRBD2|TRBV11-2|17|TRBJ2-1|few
TGTGCCAGCAGCTTACTTCAGACTAGCGGGATCTACAATGAGCAGTTCTTC
CASSLLQTSGIYNEQFF
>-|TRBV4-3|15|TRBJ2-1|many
TGCGCCAGCAGCCAAGGGGGAGGCGCCTACAATGAGCAGTTCTTC
CASSQGGGAYNEQFF